These 2 T cell receptor beta chains came from one sample sequenced in a study of OX40 agonist ivuxolimab in advanced cancers. Measured with immunoSEQ multiplex PCR; TCRdb has only the in-frame clones, and not every one. This sample carries 40,000 to 45,000 clones, approximately 86% of them seen once, and the ten largest clones take over 10%. The material sequenced was CD4+ or CD8+ T cells sorted from blood, taken in a trial of the OX40 agonist ivuxolimab. These receptors were taken from an adult with an advanced solid tumor such as melanoma, head and neck, liver or kidney cancer.

The chain links TRBV4-1 to TRBJ1-5; D is undetermined. Trimming took 1 base from V and 0 from J, leaving 7 bases between them. In germline, CDR1 is MGHRA, CDR2 YSYEKL. The CDR3 length is 15 residues. The chain's CDR3 is CASSQVIYSNQPQHF. The CDR3 region has the DNA TGCGCCAGCAGCCAAGTTATCTATAGCAATCAGCCCCAGCATTTT.

The genes are TRBV2 and TRBJ2-3; 9 bases are shared with TRBD2. The CDR3 extends over 16 amino acids. J was trimmed by 4 bases and V by 4 bases; bases with no gene match: 9. Per germline, CDR1 SNHLY and CDR2 FYNNEI. In DNA, the CDR3 is TGTGCCAGCAGTGTAGTAGCGGGGGATCGCGCAGATACGCAGTATTTT. Its translation is CASSVVAGDRADTQYF.